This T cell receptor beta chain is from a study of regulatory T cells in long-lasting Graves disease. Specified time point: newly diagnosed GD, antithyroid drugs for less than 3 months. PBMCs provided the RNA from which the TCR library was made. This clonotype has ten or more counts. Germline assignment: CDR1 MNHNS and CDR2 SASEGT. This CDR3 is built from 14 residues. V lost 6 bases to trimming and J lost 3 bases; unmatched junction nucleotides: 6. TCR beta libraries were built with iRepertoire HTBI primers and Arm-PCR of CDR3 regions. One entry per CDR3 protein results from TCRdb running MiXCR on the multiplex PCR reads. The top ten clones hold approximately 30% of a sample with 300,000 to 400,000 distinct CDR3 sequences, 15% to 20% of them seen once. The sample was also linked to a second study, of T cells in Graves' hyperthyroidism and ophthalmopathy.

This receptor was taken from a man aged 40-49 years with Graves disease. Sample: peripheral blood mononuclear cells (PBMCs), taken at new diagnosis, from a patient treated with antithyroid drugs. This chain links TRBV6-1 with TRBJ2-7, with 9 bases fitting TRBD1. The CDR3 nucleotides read TGTGCCAGCAGCGCGACAGGGGGTGTCTACGAGCAGTACTTC. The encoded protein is CASSATGGVYEQYF.